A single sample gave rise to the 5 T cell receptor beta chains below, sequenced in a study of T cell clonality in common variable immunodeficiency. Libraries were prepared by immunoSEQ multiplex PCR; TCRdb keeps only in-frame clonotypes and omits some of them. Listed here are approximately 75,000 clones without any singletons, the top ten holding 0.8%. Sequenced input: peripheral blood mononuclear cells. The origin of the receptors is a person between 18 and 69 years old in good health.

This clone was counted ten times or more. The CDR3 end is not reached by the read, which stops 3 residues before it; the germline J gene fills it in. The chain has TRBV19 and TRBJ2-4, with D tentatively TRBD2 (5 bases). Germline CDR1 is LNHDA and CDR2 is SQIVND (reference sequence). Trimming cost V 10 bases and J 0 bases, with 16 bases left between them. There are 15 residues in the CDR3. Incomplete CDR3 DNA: TGTGCCATCCCCCCCGGGGAGCTAGCCAAAAACATT. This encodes CAIPPGELAKNI. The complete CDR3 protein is CAIPPGELAKNIQYF.

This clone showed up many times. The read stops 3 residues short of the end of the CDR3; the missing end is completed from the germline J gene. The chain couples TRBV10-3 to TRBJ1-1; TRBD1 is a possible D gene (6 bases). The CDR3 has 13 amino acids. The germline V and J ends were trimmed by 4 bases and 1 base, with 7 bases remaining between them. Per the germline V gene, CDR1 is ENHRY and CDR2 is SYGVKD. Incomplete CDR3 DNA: TGTGCCATCAGTGGGACAGAGAACACTGAA. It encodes CAISGTENTE. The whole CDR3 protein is CAISGTENTEAFF.

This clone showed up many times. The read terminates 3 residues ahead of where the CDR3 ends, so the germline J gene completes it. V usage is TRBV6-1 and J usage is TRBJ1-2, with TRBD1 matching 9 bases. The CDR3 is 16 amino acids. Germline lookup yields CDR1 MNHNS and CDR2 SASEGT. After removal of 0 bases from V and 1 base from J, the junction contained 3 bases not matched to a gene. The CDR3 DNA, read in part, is TGTGCCAGCAGTGAAGCCGGGACAGGGAATAACTATGGC. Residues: CASSEAGTGNNYG. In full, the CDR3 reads CASSEAGTGNNYGYTF.

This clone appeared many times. The part of the CDR3 DNA that was read is TGTGCCAGTAGTATCGAGTCGGGCTACAATGAG. Its protein product is CASSIESGYNE. The whole CDR3 region reads CASSIESGYNEQFF. The chain is built from TRBV19 and TRBJ2-1; D uncertain. Coverage ceases 3 residues before the CDR3 finishes, and the germline J gene fills in the end. The CDR3 is 14 residues long. The ends were cut back, 3 bases at V and 3 bases at J, with 9 bases in the middle. Germline CDR1 and CDR2: LNHDA and SQIVND (reference sequence).

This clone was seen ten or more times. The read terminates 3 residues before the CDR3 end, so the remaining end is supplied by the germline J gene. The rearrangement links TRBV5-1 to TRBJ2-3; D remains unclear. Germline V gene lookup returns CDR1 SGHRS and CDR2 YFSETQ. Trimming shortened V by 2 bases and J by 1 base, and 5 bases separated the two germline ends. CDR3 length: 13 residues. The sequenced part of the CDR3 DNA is TGCGCCAGCAGCTTTACGGGCACAGATACG. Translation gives CASSFTGTDT. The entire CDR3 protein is CASSFTGTDTQYF.